This passage covers 24 T cell receptor beta chains from one sample sequenced in a study of shared clonotypes between healthy human individuals. The protocol was immunoSEQ multiplex PCR, while the TCRdb copy is restricted to in-frame clones and leaves out a portion. The sample lists roughly 2.1 million clones, about 92% seen once, with 1.7% in the top ten. Naive CD8 cells were CD45RO-negative, positively selected for CCR7, excluding terminally differentiated effector memory CD45RA+ cells. The specimen was naive CD8+ T cells from PBMCs. The receptors derive from a man aged 18 to 30 in good health. Some clones in this sample may be carry-over from other donors' samples.

The chain is built from TRBV29-1 and TRBJ2-3, with 7 bases matching TRBD2. This CDR3 has 13 residues. With 2 bases clipped from V and 1 base from J, the junction kept 0 bases outside the gene matches. Germline loops: CDR1 SQVTM, CDR2 ANQGSEA. CDR3: CSVELAGTDTQYF. Written as DNA, the CDR3 is TGCAGCGTTGAACTAGCGGGCACAGATACGCAGTATTTT.

The J gene is TRBJ2-7, the V gene TRBV6-1; weak D call: TRBD1 (6 bases). The CDR3 is 14 residues long. Trimming left V 0 bases short and J 6 bases short, with 12 bases between. Germline-derived CDR1 and CDR2 are MNHNS and SASEGT. The CDR3 DNA follows: TGTGCCAGCAGTGAAGCAACAGGGTGGGGCGAGCAGTACTTC. Translated: CASSEATGWGEQYF.

The rearrangement links TRBV27 to TRBJ2-7, with 13 bases that match TRBD2. V was clipped by 5 bases and J by 3 bases; unmatched bases: 13. This CDR3 contains 18 residues. CDR1 and CDR2 from the germline V gene are MNHEY and SMNVEV (reference sequence). CDR3 region: CASSAGTSGNALFYEQYF. CDR3 DNA sequence: TGTGCCAGCAGTGCCGGGACTAGCGGGAATGCTCTATTCTACGAGCAGTACTTC.

This clone was counted a single time. Other DNA sequences in the same sample also yield this CDR3. This chain links TRBV19 with TRBJ1-1; D is unclear. Trimming removed 5 bases at V and 0 bases at J, with 4 bases between. The CDR3 runs 12 residues. CDR1 is LNHDA, CDR2 SQIVND, per germline (reference sequence). CDR3 protein: CASSQVNTEAFF. CDR3 DNA: TGTGCCAGTAGTCAAGTGAACACTGAAGCTTTCTTT.

The chain uses TRBV2 and TRBJ2-1; the match to TRBD2 covers 12 bases. The CDR3 runs 15 residues. Trimming removed 4 bases from V and 6 bases from J; junction bases left unmatched: 4. Per germline, CDR1 SNHLY and CDR2 FYNNEI. As DNA, the CDR3 is TGTGCCAGCAGTGGGACTAGCGGGACCCCCAATGAGCAGTTCTTC. It specifies CASSGTSGTPNEQFF.

The chain recombines TRBV5-1 with TRBJ2-2, with a tentative D call TRBD2 (5 bases). Trimming removed 1 base from V and 4 bases from J, with 11 bases in between. Germline-derived CDR1 and CDR2 are SGHRS and YFSETQ. This CDR3 has 15 amino acids. The CDR3: CASSLTGVGTGELFF. The CDR3 coding sequence is TGCGCCAGCAGCTTGACCGGGGTGGGCACCGGGGAGCTGTTTTTT.

The chain joins TRBV7-2 to TRBJ2-3, with TRBD1 as a possible D gene (6 bases). CDR3 length: 14 amino acids. Germline V gene sequence: CDR1 SGHTA, CDR2 FQGNSA. V gave up 3 bases and J gave up 2 bases, with 9 bases separating them. CDR3 amino acids: CASSFYRVTDTQYF. The CDR3 DNA reads as TGTGCCAGCAGCTTTTACAGGGTCACAGATACGCAGTATTTT.

This sequence joins TRBV6-4 and TRBJ1-4; D gene ambiguous. Per germline, CDR1 MRHNA and CDR2 SNTAGT. The CDR3 is 18 amino acids. The V gene lost 0 bases and the J gene lost 4 bases, with 18 bases spanning the gap. The CDR3 region is CASSDSCSRITFNEKLFF. CDR3 in DNA: TGTGCCAGCAGTGACTCGTGCAGCAGAATTACCTTTAATGAAAAACTGTTTTTT.

This chain joins TRBV7-7 and TRBJ2-1; a possible D gene is TRBD2 (6 bases). Trimming shortened V by 4 bases and J by 2 bases, and 18 bases separated the two germline ends. Germline CDR1 SSHAT, CDR2 FNYEAQ (reference sequence). The CDR3 contains 17 residues. The CDR3 region is CASSSREGSGPYNEQFF. The CDR3 nucleotides read TGTGCCAGCAGCTCCCGCGAGGGAAGCGGGCCCTACAATGAGCAGTTCTTC.

Concerning this clone itself: Additional DNA sequences in this sample encode the identical CDR3. This rearrangement joins TRBV27 to TRBJ2-1; TRBD2 matches 12 bases. The CDR3 consists of 14 residues. Germline assignment: CDR1 MNHEY and CDR2 SMNVEV (reference sequence). The ends lost 5 bases at V and 9 bases at J; junction bases unmatched: 5. The CDR3 bases are TGTGCCAGCAGTCTGGGACTAGCGGGTAGTGAGCAGTTCTTC. It encodes CASSLGLAGSEQFF.

The chain has TRBV11-2 and TRBJ2-7; 7 bases agree with TRBD1. The germline V gene has CDR1 SGHAT and CDR2 FQNNGV. V trimming: 4 bases; J trimming: 1 base; junction bases outside the gene matches: 4. The CDR3 totals 14 residues. The CDR3 nucleotides read TGTGCCAGCAGCTCATCGACAGGGTCCTACGAGCAGTACTTC. It encodes CASSSSTGSYEQYF.

This clone was counted a single time. The chain has TRBV18 and TRBJ2-7; D unclear. Trimming pared 2 bases from V and 3 bases from J, leaving 20 bases between. Germline loops: CDR1 KGHSH, CDR2 LQKENI. The CDR3 runs 17 residues. The CDR3 sequence: CASSPTQELTLHYEQYF. The CDR3 region has the DNA TGTGCCAGCTCACCAACTCAGGAGTTGACCCTCCACTACGAGCAGTACTTC. The variable domain in full, completed from reference TRBV18 and TRBJ2-7, reads NAGVMQNPRHLVRRRGQEARLRCSPMKGHSHVYWYRQLPEEGLKFMVYLQKENIIDESGMPKERFSAEFPKEGPSILRIQQVVRGDSAAYFCASSPTQELTLHYEQYFGPGTRLTVT.

The chain recombines TRBV28 with TRBJ1-2; D possibly corresponds to TRBD1 (5 bases). Germline CDR1 and CDR2: MDHEN and SYDVKM. The CDR3 has 15 amino acids. V was shortened by 1 base and J by 8 bases, with 17 bases between the two germline ends. The chain's CDR3 is CASSLYGGRIAGYTF. The CDR3 nucleotides read TGTGCCAGCAGTTTATACGGGGGGAGGATAGCAGGCTACACCTTC.

The V and J genes are TRBV28 and TRBJ1-6; D is undetermined. Trimming removed 3 bases at V and 9 bases at J, with 12 bases between. The CDR3 is 14 amino acids. Germline CDR1 is MDHEN and CDR2 is SYDVKM. CDR3: CASSFSIGSSPLHF. The CDR3 coding sequence is TGTGCCAGCAGTTTCTCGATCGGAAGTTCACCCCTCCACTTT.

V and J are TRBV15 and TRBJ1-1; a weak D match, TRBD1 (5 bases). The length of the CDR3 is 12 residues. Germline-derived CDR1 and CDR2 are LNHNV and YYDKDF (reference sequence). V gave up 1 base and J gave up 8 bases, with 8 bases separating them. In nucleotides, the CDR3 is TGTGCCACCAGCAGAGTCGGGGGGGAAGCTTTCTTT. It is translated as CATSRVGGEAFF.

The gene calls are TRBV28 and TRBJ2-1, with a weak D call TRBD1 (6 bases). Trimming took off 5 bases at V and 8 bases at J, with 16 bases between the two ends. The CDR3 runs 14 residues. CDR1 is MDHEN, CDR2 SYDVKM, per germline. The chain's CDR3 is CASSGGRDIDEQFF. DNA for the CDR3: TGTGCCAGCAGTGGGGGACGGGACATTGATGAGCAGTTCTTC. The full variable domain, completed using reference TRBV28 and TRBJ2-1, is DVKVTQSSRYLVKRTGEKVFLECVQDMDHENMFWYRQDPGLGLRLIYFSYDVKMKEKGDIPEGYSVSREKKERFSLILESASTNQTSMYLCASSGGRDIDEQFFGPGTRLTVL.

The genes are TRBV27 and TRBJ2-3; 12 positions match TRBD2. After removal of 5 bases from V and 6 bases from J, the junction contained 12 bases not matched to a gene. Germline V lookup: CDR1 MNHEY, CDR2 SMNVEV (reference sequence). This CDR3 spans 17 amino acids. The CDR3 sequence is CASSQLWTSGTSDTQYF. The DNA for the CDR3 is TGTGCCAGCAGTCAGCTCTGGACTAGCGGGACCAGTGATACGCAGTATTTT.

With respect to this clone: Other DNA sequences of this sample code for an identical CDR3. The CDR3 nucleotides read TGTGCCAGCAGTTTTAGTTCTAGCACAGATACGCAGTATTTT. Translation: CASSFSSSTDTQYF. The chain recombines TRBV27 with TRBJ2-3, with D hard to call. Trimming shortened V by 3 bases and J by 0 bases, and 7 bases separated the two germline ends. From germline, CDR1 is MNHEY and CDR2 SMNVEV (reference sequence). The CDR3 is made up of 14 amino acids.

About this clone: The same CDR3 can be traced to other DNA sequences in this sample. CDR3 DNA: TGTGCCAGCAGTCTCCTTCGGACAGGGGGAACAGATACGCAGTATTTT. This translates into CASSLLRTGGTDTQYF. This chain links TRBV27 with TRBJ2-3; TRBD1 matches at 10 bases. The germline CDR1 and CDR2 sequences are MNHEY and SMNVEV (reference sequence). CDR3 length: 16 residues. V lost 5 bases and J lost 3; bases outside the gene matches: 8.

The V call is TRBV6-1, the J call TRBJ2-1; possibly TRBD2 for D (6 bases). CDR1 and CDR2 from the germline V gene are MNHNS and SASEGT. The V end lost 0 bases, the J end lost 0 bases, and 15 bases lay between the germline ends. This CDR3 contains 18 residues. This chain's CDR3 is CASSEALRERSSYNEQFF. CDR3 in DNA: TGTGCCAGCAGTGAAGCGCTTCGGGAGCGAAGCTCCTACAATGAGCAGTTCTTC.

This clone was found a few times. This CDR3 is also generated by other DNA sequences in the sample. V gene TRBV10-3 combines with J gene TRBJ1-1; D call uncertain. Germline-derived CDR1 and CDR2 are ENHRY and SYGVKD. V was clipped by 3 bases and J by 2 bases, with 7 bases between them. The CDR3 covers 13 residues. The CDR3 coding sequence is TGTGCCATCAGTGAAGTCCTAAACACTGAAGCTTTCTTT. Amino acids: CAISEVLNTEAFF.

The J gene is TRBJ2-1, the V gene TRBV14, with 16 bases aligning to TRBD2. The CDR3 has 19 residues. V trimming: 5 bases; J trimming: 2 bases; junction bases outside the gene matches: 9. CDR1 is SGHDN, CDR2 FVKESK, per germline. This CDR3 is CASSDSGTSGRAAYNEQFF. The CDR3 coding sequence is TGTGCCAGCAGCGACTCAGGGACTAGCGGGAGGGCAGCCTACAATGAGCAGTTCTTC.

The chain uses TRBV27 and TRBJ1-5, with unresolved D. The CDR3 length is 13 residues. CDR1 MNHEY and CDR2 SMNVEV come from the germline V gene (reference sequence). Trimming stripped 3 bases from V and 3 bases from J, with 6 bases between. CDR3 coding DNA: TGTGCCAGCAGTTTTTGGGCCAATCAGCCCCAGCATTTT. It encodes CASSFWANQPQHF.

This clone was seen only once. The chain links TRBV27 to TRBJ2-5, with TRBD2 matching 13 bases. Germline-derived CDR1 and CDR2 are MNHEY and SMNVEV (reference sequence). The CDR3 consists of 17 residues. Trimming removed 5 bases from V and 5 bases from J; junction bases left unmatched: 11. The CDR3 sequence is CASSLRGLAGVEETQYF. CDR3 nucleotides: TGTGCCAGCAGTCTGCGAGGACTAGCGGGAGTTGAGGAGACCCAGTACTTC.